Given below is one T cell receptor (beta chain) in context. Antigen unknown. Trimming took off 7 bases at V and 2 bases at J, with 15 bases between the two ends. The CDR3 sequence is 15 residues long. Germline V lookup: CDR1 LNHDA, CDR2 SQIVND (reference sequence). The sample belongs to a study of regulatory T cells in long-lasting Graves disease. Across the study: The term persistent Graves' disease signified upward of 5 years on antithyroid drugs with positive TSH receptor antibodies. Study observations and caveats: Under persistent disease, TRBV28, TRBJ1-2 and TRBJ2-5 were used preferentially. Patients whose Graves' disease persisted exhibited lower TCR diversity than those newly diagnosed.

Through Arm-PCR of CDR3 regions and iRepertoire HTBI primers, TCR beta libraries were built. TCRdb ran MiXCR on the multiplex PCR reads and lists one entry per CDR3 protein. The table lists 650,000 to 700,000 distinct CDR3 sequences, approximately 31% of them singletons. Time point: persistent/refractory GD, antithyroid drugs over 5 years with positive TRAb. PBMC RNA was the source of the TCR library. The TCR was taken from a female donor with Graves disease. This rearrangement joins TRBV19 to TRBJ1-5; D gene unclear. Material: peripheral blood mononuclear cells (PBMCs), obtained when the disease was refractory, from a patient treated with antithyroid drugs. DNA for the CDR3: TGTGCCAGTAATCTTTTATACAGCGGCAATCAGCCCCAGCATTTT. Its translation is CASNLLYSGNQPQHF. The whole variable domain, remainder taken from reference TRBV19 and TRBJ1-5, is DGGITQSPKYLFRKEGQNVTLSCEQNLNHDAMYWYRQDPGQGLRLIYYSQIVNDFQKGDIAEGYSVSREKKESFPLTVTSAQKNPTAFYLCASNLLYSGNQPQHFGDGTRLSIL.